Below are 2 T cell receptor beta chains sequenced from a single sample in a study of response to subunit inactivated influenza vaccine. TCRdb ran MiXCR on the RT-PCR reads and lists one entry per CDR3 protein. The sample contains roughly 500,000 distinct CDR3 sequences, roughly 25% of which appear only once. This sample also appeared in a second study, on T cells expressing NK-cell markers. According to that study: Researchers built TCR beta cDNA using 5'RACE template switching with UMIs.

The specimen comprised CD4+ T cells sorted from PBMCs, sampled roughly 12 days after vaccination. The receptor set was obtained from a man in his fifties or sixties who received an inactivated influenza vaccine.

This clonotype turned up a few times. This rearrangement joins TRBV7-9 to TRBJ1-5; D uncertain. Germline V lookup: CDR1 SEHNR, CDR2 FQNEAQ (reference sequence). The CDR3 runs 15 residues. The V end was cut by 5 bases, the J end by 5 bases, with 16 bases between. DNA for the CDR3: TGTGCCAGCAGCCCCAGAGGTGAGGAGGATCAGCCCCAGCATTTT. Translated: CASSPRGEEDQPQHF. The full variable domain, in which reference TRBV7-9 and TRBJ1-5 provide the parts outside the CDR3, is DTGVSQNPRHKITKRGQNVTFRCDPISEHNRLYWYRQTLGQGPEFLTYFQNEAQLEKSRLLSDRFSAERPKGSFSTLEIQRTEQGDSAMYLCASSPRGEEDQPQHFGDGTRLSIL.

This clonotype has only a few counts. CDR3 DNA sequence: TGCAGCGTTGACCTAGCGGGAGGGCTAGGCGAGCAGTTCTTC. Translated, it gives CSVDLAGGLGEQFF. The chain is built from TRBV29-1 and TRBJ2-1; 12 nucleotides align to TRBD2. Trimming cost V 3 bases and J 10 bases; bases outside gene matches: 7. This CDR3 spans 14 amino acids. Per germline, CDR1 SQVTM and CDR2 ANQGSEA.